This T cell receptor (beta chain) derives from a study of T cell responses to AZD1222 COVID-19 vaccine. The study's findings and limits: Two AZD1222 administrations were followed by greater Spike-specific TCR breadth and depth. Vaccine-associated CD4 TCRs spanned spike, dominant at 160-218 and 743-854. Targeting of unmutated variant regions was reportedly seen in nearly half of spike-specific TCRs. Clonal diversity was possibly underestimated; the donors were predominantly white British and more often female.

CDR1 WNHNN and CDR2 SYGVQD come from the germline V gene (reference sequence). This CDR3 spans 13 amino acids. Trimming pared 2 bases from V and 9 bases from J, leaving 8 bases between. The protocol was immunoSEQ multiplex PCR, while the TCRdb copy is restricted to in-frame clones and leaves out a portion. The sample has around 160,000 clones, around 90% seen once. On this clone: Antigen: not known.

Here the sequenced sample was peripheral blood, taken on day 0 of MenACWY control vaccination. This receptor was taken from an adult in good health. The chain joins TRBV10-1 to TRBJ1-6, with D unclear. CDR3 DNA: TGCGCCAGCAGTGAGCGGCCAGGTTCACCCCTCCACTTT. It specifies CASSERPGSPLHF.